Included here is one T cell receptor beta chain sequence, with context. The data derive from a study of blood T cell repertoires in COVID-19. Study-level background: Samples came from the United States, Italy and Spain, spanning acute and convalescent COVID-19. PBMCs, B-cell-depleted T cells, or T cells were the source of the cDNA or gDNA that made up the material.

Authors' analysis steps: Researchers report that nucleated cell counts were estimated from reference gene primer amplification. Profiled with immunoSEQ multiplex PCR; TCRdb holds only in-frame clones, not every one. V and J calls and clone size are given by that table; D and trimming were obtained from the DNA. The table has 95,000 to 120,000 clones, about 85% seen once. This TCR came from a man aged 40-50 years with acute or convalescent COVID-19. Sequencing was performed on peripheral blood.

CDR3 amino acids: CASSLGEGEEKLFF. The DNA for the CDR3 is TGCGCCAGCAGCTTGGGGGAGGGTGAAGAAAAACTGTTTTTT. The rearrangement joins TRBV5-1 to TRBJ1-4, with D uncertain. V lost 0 bases and J 8 bases, leaving 11 bases between the germline ends. The germline V gene has CDR1 SGHRS and CDR2 YFSETQ. There are 14 residues in the CDR3.